The clone carrying this T cell receptor (beta chain) was observed at least ten times. Its antigen is unidentified. V lost 5 bases and J 3 bases, leaving 7 bases between the germline ends. The CDR3 is 12 residues long. CDR1 is SGHTA, CDR2 FQGNSA, per germline. This sample is part of a study of early T cells in non-severe SARS-CoV-2 infection. The overall study: Sequencing of unsorted whole blood was done on bulk RNA, leaving chains unpaired.

Findings and caveats of the study: Anti-spike CD8 responses were favored in VDJdb matching, and private and CD4 specificities were missed.

Separate cDNA molecules each had unique molecular identifiers attached to them. TCRdb ran MiXCR on the 5' RACE reads and lists one entry per CDR3 protein. In the table there are fewer than 50,000 distinct CDR3 sequences, around 6.5% of which are singletons. The sequence came from an adult who was a healthcare worker with PCR-confirmed SARS-CoV-2 infection or an uninfected control (not recorded which). Material: whole blood, obtained at baseline. The J gene is TRBJ1-1, the V gene TRBV7-2, with D hard to call. In nucleotides, the CDR3 is TGTGCCAGCAGCCTCCGATACACTGAAGCTTTCTTT. This gives the protein CASSLRYTEAFF.